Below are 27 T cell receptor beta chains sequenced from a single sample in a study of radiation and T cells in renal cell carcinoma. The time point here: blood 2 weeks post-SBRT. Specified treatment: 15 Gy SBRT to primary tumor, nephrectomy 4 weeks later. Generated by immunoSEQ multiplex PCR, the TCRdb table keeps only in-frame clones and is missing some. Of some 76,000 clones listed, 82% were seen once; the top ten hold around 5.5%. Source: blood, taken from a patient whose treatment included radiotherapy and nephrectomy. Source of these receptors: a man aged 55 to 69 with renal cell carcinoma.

The CDR3 DNA is TGTGCCAGCAAGGGGAGAACCCTTCCTAACACTGAAGCTTTCTTT. Protein product: CASKGRTLPNTEAFF. This chain joins TRBV6-1 and TRBJ1-1, with D perhaps matching TRBD1 (5 bases). The CDR3 is made up of 15 amino acids. With 7 bases removed from V and 2 bases from J, the gap between germline ends came to 17 bases. Looked up from germline, CDR1 is MNHNS and CDR2 is SASEGT.

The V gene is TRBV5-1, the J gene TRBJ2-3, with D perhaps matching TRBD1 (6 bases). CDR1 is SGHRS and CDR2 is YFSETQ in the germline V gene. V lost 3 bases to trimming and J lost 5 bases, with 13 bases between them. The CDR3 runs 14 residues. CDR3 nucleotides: TGCGCCAGCAGCTCACGCCCAGGGGTAGATACGCAGTATTTT. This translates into CASSSRPGVDTQYF.

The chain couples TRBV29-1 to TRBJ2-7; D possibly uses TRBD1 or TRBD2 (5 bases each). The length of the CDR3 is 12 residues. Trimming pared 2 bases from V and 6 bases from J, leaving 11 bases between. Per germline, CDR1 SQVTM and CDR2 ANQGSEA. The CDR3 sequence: CSVESGQSEQYF. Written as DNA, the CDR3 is TGCAGCGTTGAATCGGGGCAGTCCGAGCAGTACTTC.

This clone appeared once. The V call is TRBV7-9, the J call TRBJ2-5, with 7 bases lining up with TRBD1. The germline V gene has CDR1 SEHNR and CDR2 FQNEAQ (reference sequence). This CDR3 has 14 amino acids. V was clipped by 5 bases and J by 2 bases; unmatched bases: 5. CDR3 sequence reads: CASSDFRGQETQYF. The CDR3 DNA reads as TGTGCCAGCAGCGACTTCAGGGGGCAAGAGACCCAGTACTTC.

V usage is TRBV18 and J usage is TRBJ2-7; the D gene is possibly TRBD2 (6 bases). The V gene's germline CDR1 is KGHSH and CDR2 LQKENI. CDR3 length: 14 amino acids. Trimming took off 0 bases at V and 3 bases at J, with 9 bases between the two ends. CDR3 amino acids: CASSPPGLGYEQYF. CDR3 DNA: TGTGCCAGCTCACCACCGGGACTGGGCTACGAGCAGTACTTC. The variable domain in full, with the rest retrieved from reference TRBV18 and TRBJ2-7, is NAGVMQNPRHLVRRRGQEARLRCSPMKGHSHVYWYRQLPEEGLKFMVYLQKENIIDESGMPKERFSAEFPKEGPSILRIQQVVRGDSAAYFCASSPPGLGYEQYFGPGTRLTVT.

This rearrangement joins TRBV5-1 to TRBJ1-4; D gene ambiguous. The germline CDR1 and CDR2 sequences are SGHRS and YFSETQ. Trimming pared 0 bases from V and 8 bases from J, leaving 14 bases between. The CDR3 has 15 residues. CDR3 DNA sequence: TGCGCCAGCAGCTTGGAGTCTACCGGCCTCGAAAAACTGTTTTTT. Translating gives CASSLESTGLEKLFF. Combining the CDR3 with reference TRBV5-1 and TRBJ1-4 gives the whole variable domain KAGVTQTPRYLIKTRGQQVTLSCSPISGHRSVSWYQQTPGQGLQFLFEYFSETQRNKGNFPGRFSGRQFSNSRSEMNVSTLELGDSALYLCASSLESTGLEKLFFGSGTQLSVL.

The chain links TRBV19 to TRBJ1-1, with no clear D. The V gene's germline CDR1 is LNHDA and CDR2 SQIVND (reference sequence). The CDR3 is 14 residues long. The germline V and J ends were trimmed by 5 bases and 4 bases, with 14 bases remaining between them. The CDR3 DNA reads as TGTGCCAGTAGTGCCAGACCGGAGGGCACTGAAGCTTTCTTT. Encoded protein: CASSARPEGTEAFF.

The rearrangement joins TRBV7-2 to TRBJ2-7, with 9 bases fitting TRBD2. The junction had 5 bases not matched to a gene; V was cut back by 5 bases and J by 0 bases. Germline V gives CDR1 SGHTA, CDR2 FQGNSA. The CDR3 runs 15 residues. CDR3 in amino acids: CASSRLREGSYEQYF. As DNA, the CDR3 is TGTGCCAGCAGCCGCTTGCGGGAGGGCTCCTACGAGCAGTACTTC.

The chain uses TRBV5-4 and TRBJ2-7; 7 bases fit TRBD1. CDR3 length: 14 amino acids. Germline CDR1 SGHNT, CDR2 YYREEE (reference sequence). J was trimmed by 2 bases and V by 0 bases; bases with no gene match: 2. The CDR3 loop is CASSLGGTAYEQYF. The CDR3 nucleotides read TGTGCCAGCAGCTTGGGTGGGACAGCCTACGAGCAGTACTTC.

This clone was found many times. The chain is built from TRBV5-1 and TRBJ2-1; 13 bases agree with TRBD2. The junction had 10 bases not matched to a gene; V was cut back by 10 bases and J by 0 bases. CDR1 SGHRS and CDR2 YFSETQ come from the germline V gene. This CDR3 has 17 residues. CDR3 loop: CAGPGLAGNNSYNEQFF. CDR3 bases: TGCGCCGGCCCGGGACTAGCGGGAAACAACTCCTACAATGAGCAGTTCTTC.

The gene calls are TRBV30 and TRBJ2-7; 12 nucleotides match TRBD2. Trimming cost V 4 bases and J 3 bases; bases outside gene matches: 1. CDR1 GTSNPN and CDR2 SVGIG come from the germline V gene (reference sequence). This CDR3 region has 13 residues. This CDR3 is CAWKTSGSYEQYF. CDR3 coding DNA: TGTGCCTGGAAGACTAGCGGGAGCTACGAGCAGTACTTC.

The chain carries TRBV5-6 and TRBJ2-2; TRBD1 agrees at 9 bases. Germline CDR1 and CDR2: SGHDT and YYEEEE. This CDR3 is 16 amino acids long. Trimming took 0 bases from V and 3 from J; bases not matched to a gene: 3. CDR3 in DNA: TGTGCCAGCAGCTTGGTCGGGACAGGGTACACCGGGGAGCTGTTTTTT. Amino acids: CASSLVGTGYTGELFF.

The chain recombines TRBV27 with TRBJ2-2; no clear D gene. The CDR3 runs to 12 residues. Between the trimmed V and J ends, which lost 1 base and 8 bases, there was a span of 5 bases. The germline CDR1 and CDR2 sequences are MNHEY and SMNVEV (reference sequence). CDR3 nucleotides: TGTGCCAGCAGTTTATACATGGGGGAGCTGTTTTTT. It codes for CASSLYMGELFF.

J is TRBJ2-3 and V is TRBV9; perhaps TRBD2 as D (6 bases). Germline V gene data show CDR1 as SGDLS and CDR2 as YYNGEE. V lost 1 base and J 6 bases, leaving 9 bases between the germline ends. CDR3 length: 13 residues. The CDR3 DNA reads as TGTGCCAGCAGCGTAAATCGGGAGGATACGCAGTATTTT. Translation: CASSVNREDTQYF. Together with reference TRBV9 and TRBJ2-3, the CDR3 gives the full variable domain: DSGVTQTPKHLITATGQRVTLRCSPRSGDLSVYWYQQSLDQGLQFLIQYYNGEERAKGNILERFSAQQFPDLHSELNLSSLELGDSALYFCASSVNREDTQYFGPGTRLTVL.

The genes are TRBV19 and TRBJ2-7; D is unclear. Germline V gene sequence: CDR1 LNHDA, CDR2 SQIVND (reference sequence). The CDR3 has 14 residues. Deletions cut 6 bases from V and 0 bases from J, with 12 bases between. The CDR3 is CASSADGSSYEQYF. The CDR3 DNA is TGTGCCAGTAGCGCGGACGGCAGCTCCTACGAGCAGTACTTC.

The chain's CDR3 is CASSLRDRTQYF. CDR3 in DNA: TGTGCCAGCAGCTTACGGGACAGAACGCAGTATTTT. The V gene is TRBV7-2, the J gene TRBJ2-3; TRBD1 matches at 7 bases. CDR3 length: 12 residues. The germline V gene has CDR1 SGHTA and CDR2 FQGNSA. J gave up 9 bases and V 2 bases, and 2 bases lay outside the gene matches.

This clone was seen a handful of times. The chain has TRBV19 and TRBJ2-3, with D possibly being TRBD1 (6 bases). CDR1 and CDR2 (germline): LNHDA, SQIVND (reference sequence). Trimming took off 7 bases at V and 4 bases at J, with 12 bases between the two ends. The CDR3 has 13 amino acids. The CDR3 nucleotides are TGTGCCAGTAACTTACAGGGTTCAGATACGCAGTATTTT. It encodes CASNLQGSDTQYF.

CDR3 protein: CASSDLVGLPTQFF. In nucleotides, the CDR3 is TGTGCCAGCAGTGATTTGGTGGGACTACCAACCCAGTTCTTC. J is TRBJ2-1 and V is TRBV25-1; TRBD2 aligns across 7 bases. The V gene end was trimmed by 3 bases and the J gene end by 13 bases; junction bases not matched to a gene: 12. CDR1 is MGHDK, CDR2 SYGVNS, per germline. The CDR3 spans 14 residues.

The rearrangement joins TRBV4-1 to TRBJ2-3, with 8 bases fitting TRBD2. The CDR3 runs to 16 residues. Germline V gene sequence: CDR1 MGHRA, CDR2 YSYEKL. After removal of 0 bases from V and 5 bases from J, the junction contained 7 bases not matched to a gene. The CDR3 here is CASSQEGASGRDTQYF. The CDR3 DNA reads TGCGCCAGCAGCCAAGAGGGAGCGAGCGGGAGAGATACGCAGTATTTT.

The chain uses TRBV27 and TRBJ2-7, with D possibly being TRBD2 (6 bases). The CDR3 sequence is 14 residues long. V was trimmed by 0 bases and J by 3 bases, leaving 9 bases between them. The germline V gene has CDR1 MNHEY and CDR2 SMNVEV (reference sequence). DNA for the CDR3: TGTGCCAGCAGTTTATCCTGGGGGGACTACGAGCAGTACTTC. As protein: CASSLSWGDYEQYF.

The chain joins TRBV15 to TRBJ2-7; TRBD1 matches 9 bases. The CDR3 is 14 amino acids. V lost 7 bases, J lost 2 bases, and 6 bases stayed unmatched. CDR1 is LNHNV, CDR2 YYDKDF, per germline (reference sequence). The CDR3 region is CATTPDRGTYEQYF. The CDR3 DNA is TGTGCCACCACCCCGGACAGGGGAACCTACGAGCAGTACTTC.

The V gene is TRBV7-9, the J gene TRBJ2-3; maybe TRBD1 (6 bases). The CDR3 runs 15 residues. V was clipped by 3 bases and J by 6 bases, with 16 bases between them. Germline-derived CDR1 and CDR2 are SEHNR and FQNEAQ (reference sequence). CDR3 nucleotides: TGTGCCAGCAGCTTGGTTATGGGGGCTGGGGATACGCAGTATTTT. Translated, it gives CASSLVMGAGDTQYF.

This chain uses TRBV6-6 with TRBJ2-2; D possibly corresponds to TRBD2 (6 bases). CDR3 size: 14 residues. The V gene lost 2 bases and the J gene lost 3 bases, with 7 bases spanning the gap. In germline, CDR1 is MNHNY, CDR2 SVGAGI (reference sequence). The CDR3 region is CASSYREDTGELFF. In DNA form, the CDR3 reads TGTGCCAGCAGTTACAGGGAGGACACCGGGGAGCTGTTTTTT.

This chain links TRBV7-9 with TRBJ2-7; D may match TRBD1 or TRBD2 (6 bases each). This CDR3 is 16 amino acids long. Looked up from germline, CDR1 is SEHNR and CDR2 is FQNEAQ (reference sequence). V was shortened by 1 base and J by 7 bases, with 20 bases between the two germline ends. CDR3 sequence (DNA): TGTGCCAGCAGCTTAGGAGACTTAACGGGGGCGAGAGAGCAGTACTTC. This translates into CASSLGDLTGAREQYF.

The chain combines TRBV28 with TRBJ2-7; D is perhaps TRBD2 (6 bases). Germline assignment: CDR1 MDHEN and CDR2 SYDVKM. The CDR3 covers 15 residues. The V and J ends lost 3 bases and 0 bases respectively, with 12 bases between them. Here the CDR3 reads CASSFRGRSSYEQYF. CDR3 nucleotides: TGTGCCAGCAGTTTTCGGGGGAGGAGCTCCTACGAGCAGTACTTC.

Here the CDR3 reads CASSIPGQGGKQYF. The CDR3 region has the DNA TGCGCCAGCAGCATCCCGGGACAGGGAGGGAAGCAGTACTTC. The chain has TRBV5-1 and TRBJ2-7; 9 bases agree with TRBD1. Germline V gene sequence: CDR1 SGHRS, CDR2 YFSETQ. V lost 4 bases, J lost 8 bases, and 10 bases stayed unmatched. The CDR3 has 14 amino acids.

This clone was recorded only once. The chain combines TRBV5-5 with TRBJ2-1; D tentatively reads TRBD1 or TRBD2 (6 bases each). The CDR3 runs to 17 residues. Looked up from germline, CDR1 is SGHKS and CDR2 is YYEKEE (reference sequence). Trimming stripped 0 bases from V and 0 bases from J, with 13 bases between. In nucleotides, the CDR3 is TGTGCCAGCAGCTTGGAATGGGGGGCTTTCTCCTACAATGAGCAGTTCTTC. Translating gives CASSLEWGAFSYNEQFF. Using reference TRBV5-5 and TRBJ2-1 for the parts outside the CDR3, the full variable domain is DAGVTQSPTHLIKTRGQQVTLRCSPISGHKSVSWYQQVLGQGPQFIFQYYEKEERGRGNFPDRFSARQFPNYSSELNVNALLLGDSALYLCASSLEWGAFSYNEQFFGPGTRLTVL.